Listed below are T cell receptor beta chains from one sample, sequenced in a study of beta chain features in type 1 diabetes. Data came from immunoSEQ multiplex PCR; TCRdb stores just in-frame clones and leaves some out. The repertoire holds about 40,000 clones, with 49% as singletons. Sequencing was performed on central memory CD4+ T cells from blood. The source of these receptors is a woman between 18 and 29 years old in good health. Each CDR3 is given with its conserved first and last residue. D genes are given only for firm matches. Size is stated for part of the rows, as once, few or many counts, or as a class when the clone is expanded.

-	TRBV21-1	-	TRBJ2-1	CASSPRFLRDNQNEQFF	TGTGCCAGCAGCCCCAGATTCCTCCGGGACAATCAAAATGAGCAGTTCTTC
few	TRBV9	TRBD2	TRBJ2-1	CASSVAGGAGGPEQFF	TGTGCCAGCAGCGTAGCAGGAGGGGCGGGAGGGCCTGAGCAGTTCTTC
-	TRBV11-2	TRBD2	TRBJ2-2	CASSLARGRAAGELFF	TGTGCCAGCAGCTTAGCTCGCGGGAGGGCGGCCGGGGAGCTGTTTTTT
few	TRBV7-6	-	TRBJ1-2	CASSWGTGTSVYGYTF	TGTGCCAGCAGCTGGGGGACCGGGACATCCGTCTATGGCTACACCTTC
few	TRBV29-1	-	TRBJ2-7	CSVEGELAGEQYF	TGCAGCGTTGAAGGGGAACTAGCAGGGGAGCAGTACTTC
few	TRBV30	-	TRBJ1-5	CARGSHYSNQPQHF	TGTGCCCGAGGCTCACATTATAGCAATCAGCCCCAGCATTTT
few	TRBV5-5	-	TRBJ2-3	CASSSPGALDTQYF	TGTGCCAGCAGCTCGCCTGGGGCATTAGATACGCAGTATTTT
-	TRBV7-9	TRBD1	TRBJ2-7	CASSLDAGQGFYEQYF	TGTGCCAGCAGCTTAGACGCGGGACAGGGATTCTACGAGCAGTACTTC
-	TRBV30	TRBD2	TRBJ2-2	CAWIASGYSGELFF	TGTGCCTGGATTGCTAGCGGGTATTCCGGGGAGCTGTTTTTT
-	TRBV2	TRBD1	TRBJ2-1	CASSEIGTGSNEQFF	TGTGCCAGCAGTGAAATCGGGACAGGGTCGAATGAGCAGTTCTTC
few	TRBV30	-	TRBJ1-2	CAWSPRIGFYGYTF	TGTGCCTGGAGCCCTAGGATCGGATTCTATGGCTACACCTTC
-	TRBV11-2	TRBD2	TRBJ2-1	CASSLGTSDFNEQFF	TGTGCCAGCAGCTTAGGGACTAGCGACTTTAATGAGCAGTTCTTC
few	TRBV5-1	-	TRBJ2-5	CASSWVADETQYF	TGCGCCAGCAGCTGGGTGGCGGATGAGACCCAGTACTTC
-	TRBV19	TRBD1	TRBJ1-1	CASSKTGQGYTEAFF	TGTGCCAGTAGTAAGACCGGACAGGGTTACACTGAAGCTTTCTTT
few	TRBV19	-	TRBJ2-1	CASSLSSGGGVQFF	TGTGCCAGTAGTCTCTCAAGCGGAGGAGGAGTGCAGTTCTTC
-	TRBV2	-	TRBJ1-5	CASRRDNNQPQHF	TGTGCCAGCAGAAGGGACAACAATCAGCCCCAGCATTTT
-	TRBV19	TRBD1	TRBJ1-2	CASSIAPLRDRGYHGYGYTF	TGTGCCAGTAGTATAGCCCCTCTCCGGGACAGGGGCTACCATGGATATGGCTACACCTTC
-	TRBV18	TRBD1	TRBJ1-1	CASYRGQGPFRTEAFF	TGTGCCAGTTACCGAGGACAGGGGCCGTTTCGCACTGAAGCTTTCTTT
-	TRBV7-9	-	TRBJ2-1	CASSLAGREQFF	TGTGCCAGCAGCTTAGCGGGGCGGGAGCAGTTCTTC
-	TRBV30	TRBD1	TRBJ1-5	CAWNPGQLNQPQHF	TGTGCCTGGAATCCGGGACAGCTCAATCAGCCCCAGCATTTT
-	TRBV19	-	TRBJ1-1	CASTSDRLYTEAFF	TGTGCCAGTACCAGCGACAGGCTGTACACTGAAGCTTTCTTT
-	TRBV6-4	TRBD1	TRBJ1-1	CASRETGGSTEAFF	TGTGCCAGCAGGGAGACAGGGGGGAGCACTGAAGCTTTCTTT
-	TRBV5-1	-	TRBJ1-4	CASSEGATNEKLFF	TGCGCCAGCAGCGAGGGGGCAACTAATGAAAAACTGTTTTTT
-	TRBV2	-	TRBJ2-5	CASRGRTAGETQYF	TGTGCCAGCAGGGGGAGAACGGCGGGGGAGACCCAGTACTTC
many	TRBV2	TRBD1	TRBJ2-6	CASSDWTGTNVLTF	TGTGCCAGCAGTGACTGGACAGGGACCAACGTCCTGACTTTC
-	TRBV5-4	TRBD2	TRBJ2-5	CASSTLAGGPGGETQYF	TGTGCCAGCAGCACCCTAGCGGGGGGGCCGGGGGGAGAGACCCAGTACTTC
-	TRBV5-4	TRBD2	TRBJ2-3	CASSSMTSGGADTQYF	TGTGCCAGCAGCTCGATGACTAGCGGGGGCGCAGATACGCAGTATTTT
-	TRBV5-1	-	TRBJ1-2	CASSLDTGYGYTF	TGCGCCAGCAGCTTGGACACAGGCTATGGCTACACCTTC
-	TRBV30	TRBD1	TRBJ2-7	CAWSVRDRGEQYF	TGTGCCTGGAGTGTAAGGGACAGGGGCGAGCAGTACTTC
-	TRBV5-1	TRBD2	TRBJ2-3	CASSLDPSGSTDTQYF	TGCGCCAGCAGCTTGGACCCTAGCGGTAGCACAGATACGCAGTATTTT
few	TRBV14	-	TRBJ1-1	CASSQDPRAGTEAFF	TGTGCCAGCAGCCAAGATCCCAGGGCCGGAACTGAAGCTTTCTTT
-	TRBV7-9	TRBD2	TRBJ2-3	CASTVTSGSRDTQYF	TGTGCCAGCACCGTGACTAGCGGGAGTCGAGATACGCAGTATTTT
-	TRBV18	TRBD1	TRBJ1-1	CASSSTGGFEAFF	TGTGCCAGCTCATCCACAGGGGGCTTTGAAGCTTTCTTT
few	TRBV11-2	TRBD2	TRBJ2-7	CASSQPGLANEQYF	TGTGCCAGCAGCCAACCGGGACTAGCGAACGAGCAGTACTTC
-	TRBV30	-	TRBJ1-4	CAWSWGVGEKLFF	TGTGCCTGGAGTTGGGGGGTGGGGGAAAAACTGTTTTTT
few	TRBV30	TRBD1	TRBJ1-1	CAWSGAPGQGVVNTEAFF	TGTGCCTGGAGTGGGGCTCCGGGACAGGGGGTGGTGAACACTGAAGCTTTCTTT
-	TRBV15	TRBD2	TRBJ2-3	CATSRERLASHTQYF	TGTGCCACCAGCAGAGAACGACTAGCATCACATACGCAGTATTTT
-	TRBV11-2	TRBD1	TRBJ2-2	CASSSGDRNTGELFF	TGTGCCAGCAGCTCTGGGGACAGGAACACCGGGGAGCTGTTTTTT
-	TRBV27	-	TRBJ1-1	CASSSLRTVNTEAFF	TGTGCCAGCAGTTCCCTCCGGACAGTTAACACTGAAGCTTTCTTT
-	TRBV25-1	TRBD1	TRBJ1-4	CASSESGGGEKLFF	TGTGCCAGCAGTGAATCAGGGGGCGGTGAAAAACTGTTTTTT
-	TRBV6-5	-	TRBJ2-7	CASRYLYEQYF	TGTGCCAGCAGATACCTCTACGAGCAGTACTTC
-	TRBV18	TRBD1	TRBJ1-1	CASSPGQTMNTEAFF	TGTGCCAGCTCACCGGGACAGACAATGAACACTGAAGCTTTCTTT
-	TRBV27	TRBD1	TRBJ2-6	CASSDGQGAVGANVLTF	TGTGCCAGCAGTGATGGACAGGGGGCAGTTGGGGCCAACGTCCTGACTTTC
-	TRBV30	-	TRBJ2-7	CAWSQDSSYEQYF	TGTGCCTGGAGTCAAGATAGCTCCTACGAGCAGTACTTC
-	TRBV4-2	-	TRBJ1-1	CASSQDWGGTEAFF	TGTGCCAGCAGCCAAGACTGGGGGGGAACTGAAGCTTTCTTT
-	TRBV7-2	-	TRBJ2-2	CASSLARSKNTGELFF	TGTGCCAGCAGCTTAGCCAGGTCGAAAAACACCGGGGAGCTGTTTTTT
-	TRBV6-1	-	TRBJ1-5	CASNAPTGNNQPQHF	TGTGCCAGCAATGCCCCCACAGGTAATAATCAGCCCCAGCATTTT
few	TRBV11-2	-	TRBJ2-5	CASSLYVAQETQYF	TGTGCCAGCAGCTTGTACGTGGCCCAAGAGACCCAGTACTTC
-	TRBV30	-	TRBJ1-5	CAWSVSGETPQHF	TGTGCCTGGAGTGTCTCAGGGGAGACCCCCCAGCATTTT
once	TRBV10-2	TRBD1	TRBJ2-3	CATRKNPWTGGDTQYF	TGCGCCACCAGGAAGAATCCCTGGACAGGGGGAGATACGCAGTATTTT
-	TRBV5-1	TRBD2	TRBJ2-1	CASSLVLAGGNNEQFF	TGCGCCAGCAGCTTGGTCCTAGCGGGAGGGAACAATGAGCAGTTCTTC
-	TRBV7-2	TRBD1	TRBJ1-1	CASRTYRGAMNTEAFF	TGTGCCAGCAGAACTTACAGGGGGGCCATGAACACTGAAGCTTTCTTT
few	TRBV4-2	TRBD2	TRBJ2-1	CASSRDSLAGAYNEQFF	TGTGCCAGCAGCCGCGATTCACTAGCGGGAGCGTACAATGAGCAGTTCTTC
few	TRBV6-5	-	TRBJ1-1	CASSYPGNTEAFF	TGTGCCAGCAGTTACCCAGGGAACACTGAAGCTTTCTTT